This passage covers 6 T cell receptor beta chains from one sample sequenced in a study of early T cells in non-severe SARS-CoV-2 infection. MiXCR, applied by TCRdb to the 5' RACE reads, yields one record per CDR3 protein. The sample lists 65,000 to 95,000 distinct CDR3 sequences, about 15% occurring once. Sequences were obtained from whole blood. The origin of the receptors is an adult who was a healthcare worker with PCR-confirmed SARS-CoV-2 infection or an uninfected control (not recorded which).

This clonotype has more than one count but fewer than ten. The chain is built from TRBV5-1 and TRBJ1-1, with 9 bases aligning to TRBD1. Germline V gene sequence: CDR1 SGHRS, CDR2 YFSETQ. There are 14 residues in the CDR3. J lost 5 bases, V lost 4 bases, and 6 bases had no gene match. This CDR3 is CASSRQGQGTEAFF. The CDR3 coding sequence is TGCGCCAGCAGCCGCCAAGGACAGGGGACTGAAGCTTTCTTT. Variable domain in full (rest from reference TRBV5-1 and TRBJ1-1): KAGVTQTPRYLIKTRGQQVTLSCSPISGHRSVSWYQQTPGQGLQFLFEYFSETQRNKGNFPGRFSGRQFSNSRSEMNVSTLELGDSALYLCASSRQGQGTEAFFGQGTRLTVV.

This clonotype appeared a few times. The CDR3: CASSATQGIGELFF. CDR3 DNA sequence: TGTGCCAGCAGCGCTACCCAGGGGATCGGGGAGCTGTTTTTT. The chain carries TRBV11-2 and TRBJ2-2; the D gene is possibly TRBD1 (6 bases). Per the germline V gene, CDR1 is SGHAT and CDR2 is FQNNGV. CDR3 length: 14 amino acids. Trimming left V 5 bases short and J 7 bases short, with 14 bases between.

This clonotype was detected ten times or more. The J gene is TRBJ2-3, the V gene TRBV7-2, with D perhaps being TRBD1 or TRBD2 (5 bases each). The CDR3 length is 11 residues. The ends were cut back, 5 bases at V and 10 bases at J, with 10 bases in the middle. Per germline, CDR1 SGHTA and CDR2 FQGNSA. The CDR3: CASSPTGPQYF. In nucleotides, the CDR3 is TGTGCCAGCAGCCCCACGGGGCCGCAGTATTTT.

The sample holds many counts of this clonotype. This sequence joins TRBV20-1 and TRBJ1-3, with D uncertain. The CDR3 loop spans 13 amino acids. Germline CDR1 DFQATT, CDR2 SNEGSKA (reference sequence). Deletions cut 5 bases from V and 1 base from J, with 9 bases between. The chain's CDR3 is CSAHGQSGNTIYF. CDR3 sequence (DNA): TGCAGTGCTCACGGCCAATCTGGAAACACCATATATTTT.

The chain has TRBV10-3 and TRBJ2-2, with 8 nucleotides matching TRBD1. Germline loops: CDR1 ENHRY, CDR2 SYGVKD. This CDR3 is built from 14 residues. The CDR3 is CAVLGQGFTGELFF. CDR3 sequence (DNA): TGTGCTGTCCTAGGACAGGGATTCACCGGGGAGCTGTTTTTT.

This clonotype was observed a handful of times. The chain links TRBV10-2 to TRBJ1-1; D unclear. Trimming removed 1 base from V and 2 bases from J, with 8 bases in between. CDR1 is WSHSY, CDR2 SAAADI, per germline. The CDR3 consists of 14 residues. DNA for the CDR3: TGCGCCAGCAGTGAGTGGGCGGACAACACTGAAGCTTTCTTT. Translating gives CASSEWADNTEAFF.